This TCR beta chain was observed in a study of T-cell reconstitution after alpha-beta-depleted transplantation in children. Unique molecular identifiers were used in preparing the TCRbeta library. One entry per CDR3 protein, called by TCRdb with MiXCR from the PCR reads. The data show about 460,000 distinct CDR3 sequences, more than 9% seen once. This clonotype was recorded at least ten times. CDR1 MGHDK and CDR2 SYGVNS come from the germline V gene. Trimming removed 1 base from V and 0 bases from J; junction bases left unmatched: 2. This CDR3 has 16 amino acids. The gene calls are TRBV25-1 and TRBJ2-1; the match to TRBD2 covers 8 bases. This receptor was taken from a child aged 2-15 years with inherited bone marrow failure, due to receive a stem cell transplant. The specimen was PBMCs, collected before TCRalphabeta/CD19-depleted stem cell transplant. The CDR3: CASSESGTSSYNEQFF. The DNA for the CDR3 is TGTGCCAGCAGTGAATCGGGGACTAGCTCCTACAATGAGCAGTTCTTC.